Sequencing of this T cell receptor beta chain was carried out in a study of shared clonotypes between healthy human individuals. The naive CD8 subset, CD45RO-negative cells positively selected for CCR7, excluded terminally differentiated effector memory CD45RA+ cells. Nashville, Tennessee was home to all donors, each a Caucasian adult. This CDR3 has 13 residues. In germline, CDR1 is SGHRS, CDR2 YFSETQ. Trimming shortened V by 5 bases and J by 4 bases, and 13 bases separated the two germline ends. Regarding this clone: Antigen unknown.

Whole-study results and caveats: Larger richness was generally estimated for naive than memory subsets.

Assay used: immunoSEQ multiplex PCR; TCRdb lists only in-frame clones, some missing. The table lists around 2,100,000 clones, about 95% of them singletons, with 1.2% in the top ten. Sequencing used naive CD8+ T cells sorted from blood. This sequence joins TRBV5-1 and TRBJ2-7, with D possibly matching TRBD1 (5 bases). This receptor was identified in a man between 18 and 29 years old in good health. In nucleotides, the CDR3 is TGCGCCAGCAGACCTCAGGGATTTTACGAGCAGTACTTC. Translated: CASRPQGFYEQYF. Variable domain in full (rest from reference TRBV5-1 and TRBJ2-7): KAGVTQTPRYLIKTRGQQVTLSCSPISGHRSVSWYQQTPGQGLQFLFEYFSETQRNKGNFPGRFSGRQFSNSRSEMNVSTLELGDSALYLCASRPQGFYEQYFGPGTRLTVT.